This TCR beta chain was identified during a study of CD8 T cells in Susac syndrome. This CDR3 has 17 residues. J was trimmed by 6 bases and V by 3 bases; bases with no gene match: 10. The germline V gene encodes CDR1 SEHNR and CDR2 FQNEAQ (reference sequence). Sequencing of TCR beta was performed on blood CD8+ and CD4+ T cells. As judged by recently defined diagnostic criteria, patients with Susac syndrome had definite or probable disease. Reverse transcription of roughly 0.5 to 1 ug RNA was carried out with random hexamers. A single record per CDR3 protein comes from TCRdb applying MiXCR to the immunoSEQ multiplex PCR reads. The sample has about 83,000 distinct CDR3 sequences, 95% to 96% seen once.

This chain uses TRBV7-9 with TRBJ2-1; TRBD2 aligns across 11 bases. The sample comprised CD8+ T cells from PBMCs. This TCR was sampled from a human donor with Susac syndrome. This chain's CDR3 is CASSFWGLAGGPNEQFF. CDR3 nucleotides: TGTGCCAGCAGCTTTTGGGGCTTAGCGGGAGGGCCCAATGAGCAGTTCTTC.